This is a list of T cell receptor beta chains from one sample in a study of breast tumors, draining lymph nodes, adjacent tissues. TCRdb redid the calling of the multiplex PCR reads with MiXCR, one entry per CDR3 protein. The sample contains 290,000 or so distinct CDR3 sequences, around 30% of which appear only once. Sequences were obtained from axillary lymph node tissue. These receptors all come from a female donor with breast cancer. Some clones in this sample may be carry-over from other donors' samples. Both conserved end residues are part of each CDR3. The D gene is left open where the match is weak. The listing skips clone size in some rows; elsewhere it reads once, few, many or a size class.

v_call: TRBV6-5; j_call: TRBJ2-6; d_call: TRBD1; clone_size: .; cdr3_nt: TGTGCCAGCAGTTACCGGGACAGCTTAGTCCTCTCTGGGGCCAACGTCCTGACTTTC; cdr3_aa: CASSYRDSLVLSGANVLTF
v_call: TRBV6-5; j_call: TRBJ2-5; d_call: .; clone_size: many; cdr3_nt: TGTGCCAGCAGGTACAGGTCAACAGGGCAAGAGACCCAGTACTTC; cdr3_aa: CASRYRSTGQETQYF
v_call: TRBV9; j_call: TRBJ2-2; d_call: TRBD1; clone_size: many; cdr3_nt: TGTGCCAGCAGCGTGGGGACAGGGGCGAACACCGGGGAGCTGTTTTTT; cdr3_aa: CASSVGTGANTGELFF
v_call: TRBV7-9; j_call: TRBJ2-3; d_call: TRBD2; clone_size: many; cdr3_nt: TGTGCCAGCAGCCCGGGACTAGTCAGGGGAGATACGCAGTATTTT; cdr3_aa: CASSPGLVRGDTQYF
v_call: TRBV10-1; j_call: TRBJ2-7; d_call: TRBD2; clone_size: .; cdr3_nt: TGCGCCAGCAGTGAAGGCGGGAGGTCCTACGAGCAGTACTTC; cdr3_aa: CASSEGGRSYEQYF
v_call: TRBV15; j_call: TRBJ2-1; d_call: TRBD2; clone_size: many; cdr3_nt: TGTGCCACCAGCGTGAGGCGTAGACTAGCGAGTTACAATGAGCAGTTCTTC; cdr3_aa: CATSVRRRLASYNEQFF
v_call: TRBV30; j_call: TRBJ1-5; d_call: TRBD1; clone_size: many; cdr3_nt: TGTGCCTGGAGTCCCGGACAGGGAGGGAATCAGCCCCAGCATTTT; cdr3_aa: CAWSPGQGGNQPQHF
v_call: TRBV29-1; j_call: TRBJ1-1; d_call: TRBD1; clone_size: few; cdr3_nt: TGCAGCGTCCGAGTTTCAGGGGGAGTCACTGAAGCTTTCTTT; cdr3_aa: CSVRVSGGVTEAFF
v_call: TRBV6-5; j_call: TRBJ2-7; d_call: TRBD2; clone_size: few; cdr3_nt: TGTGCCAGCAGTCACTCGGGGGGGGGAGCCTACGAGCAGTACTTC; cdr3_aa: CASSHSGGGAYEQYF
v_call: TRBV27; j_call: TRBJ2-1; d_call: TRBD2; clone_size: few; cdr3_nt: TGTGCCAGCCGTATAGCGGGAGGACTGAATGAGCAGTTCTTC; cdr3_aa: CASRIAGGLNEQFF
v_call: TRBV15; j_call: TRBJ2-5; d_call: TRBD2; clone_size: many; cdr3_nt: TGTGCCACCAGCAGAGAGGGAGGGCCAGAGACCCAGTACTTC; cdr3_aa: CATSREGGPETQYF
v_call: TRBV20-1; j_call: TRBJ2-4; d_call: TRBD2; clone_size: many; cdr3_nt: TGCAGTGCTAGCTTTCTGGGACTAGCGGGGGGAATTCAGTACTTC; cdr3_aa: CSASFLGLAGGIQYF
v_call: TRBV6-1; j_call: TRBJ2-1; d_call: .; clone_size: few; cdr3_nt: TGTGCCAGCAGTTCCCTTGGTGGGAGGAGTCCAGAGCAGTTCTTC; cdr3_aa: CASSSLGGRSPEQFF
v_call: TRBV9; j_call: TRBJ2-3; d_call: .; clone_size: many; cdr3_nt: TGTGCCAGCAGCGTAACAGATTCCACAGATACGCAGTATTTT; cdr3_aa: CASSVTDSTDTQYF
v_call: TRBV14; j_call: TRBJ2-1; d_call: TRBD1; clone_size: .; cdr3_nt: TGTGCCAGCAGCCACTCCAGGGGGTCCTACAATGAGCCGTTCTTC; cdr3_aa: CASSHSRGSYNEPFF
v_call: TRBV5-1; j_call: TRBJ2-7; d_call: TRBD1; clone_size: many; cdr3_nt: TGCGCCAGCAGCCTAAATCCCGGGACAGGGGGTTACGAGCAGTACTTC; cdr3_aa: CASSLNPGTGGYEQYF
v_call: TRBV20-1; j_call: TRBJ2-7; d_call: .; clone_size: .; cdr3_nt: TGCAGTGCTAGAGACCCCAAGAGTACCTCCGAGCAGTACTTC; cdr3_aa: CSARDPKSTSEQYF
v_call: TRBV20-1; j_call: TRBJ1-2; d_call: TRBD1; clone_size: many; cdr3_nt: TGCAGTGCTCCTCGACAGGGGCTTTATGGCTACACCTTC; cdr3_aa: CSAPRQGLYGYTF
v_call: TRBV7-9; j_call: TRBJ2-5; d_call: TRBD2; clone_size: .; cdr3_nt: TGTGCCAGCAGCCCCCGGACTAGCGGGACAGAGACCCAGTACTTC; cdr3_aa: CASSPRTSGTETQYF
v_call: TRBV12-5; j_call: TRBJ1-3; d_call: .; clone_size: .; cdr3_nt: TGTGCTAGTGGTCAGACCCTCGGGGCCAGGAACACCATATATTTT; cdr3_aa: CASGQTLGARNTIYF
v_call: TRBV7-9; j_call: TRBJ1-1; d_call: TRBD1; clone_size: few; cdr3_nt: TGTGCCAGCAGCGCCGGACAGGTCAACACTGAAGCTTTCTTT; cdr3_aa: CASSAGQVNTEAFF
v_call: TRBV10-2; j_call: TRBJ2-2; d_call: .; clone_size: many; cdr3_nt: TGCGCCAGCAGCCGAGGGCTAGTTCACACCGGGGAGCTGTTTTTT; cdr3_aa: CASSRGLVHTGELFF
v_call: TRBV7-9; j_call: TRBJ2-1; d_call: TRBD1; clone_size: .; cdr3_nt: TGTGCCAGCAGGCGACCGGGACAGGGGTTTTATAATTTGTTCAATGGGCAGTTCTTC; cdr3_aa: CASRRPGQGFYNLFNGQFF
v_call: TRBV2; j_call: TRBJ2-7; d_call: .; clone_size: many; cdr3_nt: TGTGCCAGCAGCACCAGGTGGGAGCAGTACTTC; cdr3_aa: CASSTRWEQYF
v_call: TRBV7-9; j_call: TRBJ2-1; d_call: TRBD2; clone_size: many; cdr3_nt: TGTGCCAGCAGCCCACTAGCGGGAGTCAGTGAGCAGTTCTTC; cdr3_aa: CASSPLAGVSEQFF
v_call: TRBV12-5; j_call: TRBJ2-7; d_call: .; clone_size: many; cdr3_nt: TGTGCTAGTGGTTTGGTACTCGGGACCCGCAATCCCCACGAGCAGTACTTC; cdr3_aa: CASGLVLGTRNPHEQYF
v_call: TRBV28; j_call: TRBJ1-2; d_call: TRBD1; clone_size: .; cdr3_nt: TGTGCCAGCAGTGGGGACAGGGTCTATGGCTACACCTTC; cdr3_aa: CASSGDRVYGYTF
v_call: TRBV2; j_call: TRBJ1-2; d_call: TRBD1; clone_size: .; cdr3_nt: TGTGCCAGCTTAGAGGGACAGGGCGTTGGCTACACCTTC; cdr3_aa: CASLEGQGVGYTF
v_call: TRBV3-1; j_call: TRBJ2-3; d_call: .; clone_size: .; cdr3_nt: TGTACCAGCAGCCAAGATTCCACAGATACGCAGTATTTT; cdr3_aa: CTSSQDSTDTQYF
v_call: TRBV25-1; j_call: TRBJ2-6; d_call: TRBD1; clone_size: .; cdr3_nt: TGTGTTCCGGGACAGGGGGGAGTCGGGGCCAACGTCCTGACTTTC; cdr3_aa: CVPGQGGVGANVLTF
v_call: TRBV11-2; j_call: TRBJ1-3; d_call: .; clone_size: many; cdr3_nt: TGTGCCAGCAGCCCTAATGGGGACGGAAACACCATATATTTT; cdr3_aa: CASSPNGDGNTIYF